The sequence of this T cell receptor beta chain was determined in a study of blood T cell repertoires in COVID-19. Per the original data handling: How many nucleated cells were present was estimated from reference gene primer amplification. Clones were read by immunoSEQ multiplex PCR, and TCRdb kept only the in-frame ones, dropping some. The V and J calls and the clone size are those of that table, but D and trimming were determined from the DNA. The sample has a few hundred thousand clones; just over 85% are singletons. V was clipped by 2 bases and J by 8 bases; unmatched bases: 9. The CDR3 runs to 16 residues. From germline, CDR1 is MNHEY and CDR2 SVGEGT.

Material for sequencing was peripheral blood. V usage is TRBV6-2 or TRBV6-3 and J usage is TRBJ1-6; 7 nucleotides match TRBD1. This receptor was taken from a man aged 45-65 years with acute or convalescent COVID-19. The CDR3 reads CASSYGRRQGHSPLHF. CDR3 nucleotide sequence: TGTGCCAGCAGTTACGGGCGCCGACAGGGTCATTCACCCCTCCACTTT.